Each of the 9 T cell receptor beta chains below was sequenced from the same sample in a study of spatial heterogeneity in lung cancer. TCRdb re-called the 5' RACE reads through MiXCR, storing one row per CDR3 protein. The sample yields around 47,000 distinct CDR3 sequences, around 6.7% seen once. Time point reported: blood at routine non-recurrence follow-up after resection. Whole RNA came from tumor, nontumor lung or frozen PBMC and was sequenced without being sorted. Sequences were derived from PBMCs, sampled at follow-up. The receptors shown here come from a female donor with early-stage non-small cell lung cancer.

This clonotype was observed a handful of times. The chain uses TRBV11-2 and TRBJ2-3, with 12 bases identical to TRBD2. Germline CDR1 and CDR2: SGHAT and FQNNGV. V was pared by 5 bases and J by 1 base, with 4 bases of the junction left unmatched. The CDR3 is 16 residues long. The CDR3 is CASSPRLAGGTDTQYF. The CDR3 nucleotides read TGTGCCAGCAGCCCTCGACTAGCGGGGGGCACAGATACGCAGTATTTT.

The J gene is TRBJ2-3, the V gene TRBV5-1; 9 bases are shared with TRBD2. J gave up 4 bases and V 0 bases, and 6 bases lay outside the gene matches. The CDR3 contains 16 residues. In germline, CDR1 is SGHRS, CDR2 YFSETQ. CDR3 loop: CASSLGGLASSDTQYF. The CDR3 DNA sequence: TGCGCCAGCAGCTTGGGAGGACTAGCGTCCTCAGATACGCAGTATTTT.

This clonotype showed up many times. The V call is TRBV7-2, the J call TRBJ2-6; D is possibly TRBD2 (5 bases). Germline V gene sequence: CDR1 SGHTA, CDR2 FQGNSA. V lost 11 bases to trimming and J lost 0 bases, with 8 bases between them. This CDR3 is 13 amino acids long. CDR3 sequence (DNA): TGTGCCGGAGGACTCTCTGGGGCCAACGTCCTGACTTTC. This encodes CAGGLSGANVLTF.

Ten or more counts support this clonotype. The rearrangement joins TRBV3-1 to TRBJ1-1; D gene ambiguous. V was trimmed by 1 base and J by 7 bases, leaving 10 bases between them. Germline V gene lookup returns CDR1 LGHDT and CDR2 YNNKEL (reference sequence). The CDR3 sequence is 13 residues long. Here the CDR3 DNA reads TGTGCCAGCAGCCAAGTGGGCGGTAATGAAGCTTTCTTT. It is translated as CASSQVGGNEAFF.

This clonotype has a count of ten or more. The chain carries TRBV6-2 or TRBV6-3 and TRBJ1-4; D may be TRBD1 (5 bases). Trimming left V 5 bases short and J 8 bases short, with 18 bases between. The germline V gene encodes CDR1 MNHEY and CDR2 SVGEGT. This CDR3 is 15 amino acids long. As DNA, the CDR3 is TGTGCCAGCAGTCCAAGAGCCCGGGACTTCGAAAAACTGTTTTTT. It translates to CASSPRARDFEKLFF.

The gene calls are TRBV3-1 and TRBJ2-7, with TRBD2 matching 8 bases. Per the germline V gene, CDR1 is LGHDT and CDR2 is YNNKEL (reference sequence). J gave up 3 bases and V 2 bases, and 6 bases lay outside the gene matches. The CDR3 sequence is 15 residues long. The CDR3 DNA is TGTGCCAGCAGCCAACCTGGACTAGCCAGCTACGAGCAGTACTTC. Translating gives CASSQPGLASYEQYF.

This clonotype was seen only a few times. The chain recombines TRBV29-1 with TRBJ2-7; tentatively, D is TRBD1 (5 bases). Trimming stripped 5 bases from V and 2 bases from J, with 13 bases between. CDR3 length: 13 residues. Per germline, CDR1 SQVTM and CDR2 ANQGSEA. CDR3 DNA: TGCAGCGTTCAACGTCAGGGTCCCTACGAGCAGTACTTC. Its protein product is CSVQRQGPYEQYF.

This clonotype appeared many times. The V and J genes are TRBV29-1 and TRBJ1-4; D uncertain. CDR3 size: 14 residues. Per germline, CDR1 SQVTM and CDR2 ANQGSEA. Trimming took off 4 bases at V and 0 bases at J, with 9 bases between the two ends. CDR3 in amino acids: CSVAHRSTNEKLFF. CDR3 DNA sequence: TGCAGCGTTGCCCACAGATCAACTAATGAAAAACTGTTTTTT.

The chain employs TRBV20-1 and TRBJ1-1, with TRBD1 matching 9 bases. Trimming at V came to 6 bases and at J to 3 bases, leaving 8 bases not matched to a gene. Per the germline V gene, CDR1 is DFQATT and CDR2 is SNEGSKA (reference sequence). The CDR3 is 14 amino acids. The CDR3 bases are TGCAGTGCGGAGGGGGACAGGGCGGACACTGAAGCTTTCTTT. Its translation: CSAEGDRADTEAFF.